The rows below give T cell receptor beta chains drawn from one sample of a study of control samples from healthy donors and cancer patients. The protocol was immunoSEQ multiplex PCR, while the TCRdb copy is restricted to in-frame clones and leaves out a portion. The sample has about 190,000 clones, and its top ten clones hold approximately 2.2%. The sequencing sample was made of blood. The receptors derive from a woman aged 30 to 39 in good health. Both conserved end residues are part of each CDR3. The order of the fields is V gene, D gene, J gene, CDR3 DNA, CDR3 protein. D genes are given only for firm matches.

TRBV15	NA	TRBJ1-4	TGTGCCACCAGCGGAGCCGTCGAACAGAAAATGCTGTTTTTT	CATSGAVEQKMLFF
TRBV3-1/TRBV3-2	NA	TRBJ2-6	TGTGCCAGCAGCGATACAGCCTCTGGGGCCAACGTCCTGACTTTC	CASSDTASGANVLTF
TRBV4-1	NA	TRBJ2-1	TGCGCCAGCAGCCAAGAGGGTAGGTCCTACAATGAGCAGTTCTTC	CASSQEGRSYNEQFF
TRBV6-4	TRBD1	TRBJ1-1	TGTGCCAGCAGTGGTCAAACCTACAGGGGTGACACTGAAGCTTTCTTT	CASSGQTYRGDTEAFF
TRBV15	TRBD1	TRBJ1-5	TGTGCCACCAGCAGGTTCCGGGACAGGGGAGGACATAGCAATCAGCCCCAGCATTTT	CATSRFRDRGGHSNQPQHF
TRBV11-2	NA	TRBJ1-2	TGTGCCAGCAGCTTAGTTCCCCGGCGGGGACTCTATGGCTACACCTTC	CASSLVPRRGLYGYTF
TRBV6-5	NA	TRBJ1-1	TGTGCCAGCAGTTACGGAGGGATACAGAACACTGAAGCTTTCTTT	CASSYGGIQNTEAFF
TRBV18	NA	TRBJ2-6	TGTGCCAGCTCAAATTACAGGGAATCGGGCGCTGGGGCCAACGTCCTGACTTTC	CASSNYRESGAGANVLTF
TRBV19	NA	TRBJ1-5	TGTGCCAGTAGTATGGGCCGGTATAGCAATCAGCCCCAGCATTTT	CASSMGRYSNQPQHF
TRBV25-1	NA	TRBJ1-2	TGTGCCAGCAGTGAATCCGGGGAAGCCTATGGCTACACCTTC	CASSESGEAYGYTF
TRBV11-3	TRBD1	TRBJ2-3	TGTGCCAGCAGCACCCGAGACAGGGGGCGCACAGATACGCAGTATTTT	CASSTRDRGRTDTQYF
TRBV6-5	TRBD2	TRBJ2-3	TGTGCCAGCAGTTACGGCCTAGCGGGGGGGAATACGCAGTATTTT	CASSYGLAGGNTQYF
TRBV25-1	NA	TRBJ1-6	TGTGCCAGCAGGAGCGGGGACGGGGGATCCTATAATTCACCCCTCCACTTT	CASRSGDGGSYNSPLHF
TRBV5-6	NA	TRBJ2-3	TGTGCCAGCAGCACCATTCCAGCGGGCACAGATACGCAGTATTTT	CASSTIPAGTDTQYF
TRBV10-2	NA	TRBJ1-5	TGCGCCAGCACGGCAAATAGCAATCAGCCCCAGCATTTT	CASTANSNQPQHF
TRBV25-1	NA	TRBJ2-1	TGTGCCAGCAGCGGCTCCCGAGGGACCTACAATGAGCAGTTCTTC	CASSGSRGTYNEQFF
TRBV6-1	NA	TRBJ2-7	TGTGCCAGCAGTGGTGGTGGCGAGCAGTACTTC	CASSGGGEQYF
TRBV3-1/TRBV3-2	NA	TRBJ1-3	TGTGCCAGCAGCCAAGGTGGACCCGCGGCCTCTGGAAACACCATATATTTT	CASSQGGPAASGNTIYF
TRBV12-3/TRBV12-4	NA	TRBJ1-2	TGTGCCAGCCGAAAAACTAACTATGGCTACACCTTC	CASRKTNYGYTF
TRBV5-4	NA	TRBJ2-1	TGTGCCAGCAACCTTTGGGGGCTAGAGATTTACAATGAGCAGTTCTTC	CASNLWGLEIYNEQFF
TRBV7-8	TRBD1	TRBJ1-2	TGTGCCAGCAGCGTAGACAGGGTCAACTATGGCTACACCTTC	CASSVDRVNYGYTF
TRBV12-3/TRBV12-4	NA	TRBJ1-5	TGTGCCAGCAGTTCCCCGGGCCAGCCCCAGCATTTT	CASSSPGQPQHF
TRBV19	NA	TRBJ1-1	TGTGCCAGTAGTATTTACGGACAGATCATGAACACTGAAGCTTTCTTT	CASSIYGQIMNTEAFF
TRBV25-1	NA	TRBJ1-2	TGTGCCAGCAGTGAATTTGGCAGGCGCCTGGGGGGCTACACCTTC	CASSEFGRRLGGYTF
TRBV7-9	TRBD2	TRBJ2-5	TGTGCCAGCAGCTCCCCTAGCGGGTGGGGGGAGACCCAGTACTTC	CASSSPSGWGETQYF
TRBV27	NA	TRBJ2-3	TGTGCCAGCAGTCCCCTCCGGGGCCGAGGGTTGCCAGATACGCAGTATTTT	CASSPLRGRGLPDTQYF
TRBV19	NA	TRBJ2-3	TGTGCCAGTAGTCGACCGGGACCTAGCACAGATACGCAGTATTTT	CASSRPGPSTDTQYF
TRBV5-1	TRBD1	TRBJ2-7	TGCGCCAGCAGATCGACCGTAGGGACAGGGTCCTACGAGCAGTACTTC	CASRSTVGTGSYEQYF
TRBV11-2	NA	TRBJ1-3	TGTGCCAGCAGCCGGGTGGTTCGTGGCGTAGACACCATATATTTT	CASSRVVRGVDTIYF
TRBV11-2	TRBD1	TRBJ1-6	TGTGCCAGCAGCTCCTCCGGGACAGTGAATTCACCCCTCCACTTT	CASSSSGTVNSPLHF
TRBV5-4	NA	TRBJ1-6	TGTGCCAGCAGCTTGGGAAGTTCACCCCTCCACTTT	CASSLGSSPLHF
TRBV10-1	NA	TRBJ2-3	TGCGCCAGCGGGATTAGTAGCACAGATACGCAGTATTTT	CASGISSTDTQYF
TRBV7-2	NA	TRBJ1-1	TGTGCCAGCAGCCCGGTAGGGCAGCCGAACACTGAAGCTTTCTTT	CASSPVGQPNTEAFF
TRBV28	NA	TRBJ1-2	TGTGCCAGCAGCAACACAGGGTATGGCCACACCTTC	CASSNTGYGHTF
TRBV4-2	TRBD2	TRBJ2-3	TGTGCCAGCAGCCAGGATTACCGGGACTACCCTAGCACAGATACGCAGTATTTT	CASSQDYRDYPSTDTQYF
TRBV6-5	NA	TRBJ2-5	TGTGCCAGCAGCCTGGAGGGGGGTATCGGAGAGACCCAGTACTTC	CASSLEGGIGETQYF
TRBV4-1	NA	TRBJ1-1	TGCGCCAGCAGCGGGATGGGCGCTGAAGCTTTCTTT	CASSGMGAEAFF
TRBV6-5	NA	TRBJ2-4	TGTGCCAGCAGTTTGGACAAGGGACCTAGTGTTCAGTACTTC	CASSLDKGPSVQYF
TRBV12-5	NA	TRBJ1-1	TGTGCTAGTGGTTTGGTGAAGATTGAAGCTTTCTTT	CASGLVKIEAFF
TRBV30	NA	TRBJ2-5	TGTGCCTGGAGTGTAGGGCAAAAAGAGACCCAGTACTTC	CAWSVGQKETQYF
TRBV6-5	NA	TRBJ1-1	TGTGCCAGCAGTTACAGGGGGAACACTGAAGCTTTCTTT	CASSYRGNTEAFF
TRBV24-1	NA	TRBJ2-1	TGTGCCACCAGTGATCCCCCGGACGACAATGAGCAGTTCTTC	CATSDPPDDNEQFF
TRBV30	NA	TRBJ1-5	TGTGCCTGGAGTGGGGGGGACAATCAGCCCCAGCATTTT	CAWSGGDNQPQHF
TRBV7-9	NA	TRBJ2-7	TGTGCCAGCAGCTTTTCCTCGGGGGATCTAGGCGAGCAGTACTTC	CASSFSSGDLGEQYF
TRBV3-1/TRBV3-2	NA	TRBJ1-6	TGTGCCAGCAGCCGATTTGGGGAGCGTTCTCATTCACCCCTCCACTTT	CASSRFGERSHSPLHF
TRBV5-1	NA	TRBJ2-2	TGCGCCAGCAGCTTTACCCCCCACGACACCGGGGAGCTGTTTTTT	CASSFTPHDTGELFF
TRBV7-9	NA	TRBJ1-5	TGTGCCAGCAGCTTAAGTAATCAGCCCCAGCATTTT	CASSLSNQPQHF
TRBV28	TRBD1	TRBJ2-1	TGTGCCAGCAGTTCCGGGACAGCAGCCTACAATGAGCAGTTCTTC	CASSSGTAAYNEQFF
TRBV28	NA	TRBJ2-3	TGTGCCAGCAGTTTATCCGGTAGGAGCACAGATACGCAGTATTTT	CASSLSGRSTDTQYF
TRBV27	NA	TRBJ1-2	TGTGCCACTAGCGACAGGACATCTATGGGCTACACCTTC	CATSDRTSMGYTF
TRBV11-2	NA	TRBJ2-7	TGTGCCAGCAGCACAGGGATCTACTACGAGCAGTACTTC	CASSTGIYYEQYF
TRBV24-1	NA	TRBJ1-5	TGTGCCACCAGTGCCCCAGGGTCGGGGGCCAATCAGCCCCAGCATTTT	CATSAPGSGANQPQHF
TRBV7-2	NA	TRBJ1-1	TGTGCCAGCAGAATCACAGGGCAGAGAGGAGCTGAAGCTTTCTTT	CASRITGQRGAEAFF
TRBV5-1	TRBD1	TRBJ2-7	TGCGCCAGCAGCGCCACATTCGGGACAGGGATCTACGAGCAGTACTTC	CASSATFGTGIYEQYF
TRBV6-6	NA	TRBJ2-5	TGTGCCAGCAGTTACCCGGATTCAGTAGGGACCCAGTACTTC	CASSYPDSVGTQYF
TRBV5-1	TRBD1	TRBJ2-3	TGCGCCAGCACAATGCAGACAGGGGTTCAAGATACGCAGTATTTT	CASTMQTGVQDTQYF
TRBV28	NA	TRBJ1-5	TGTGCCAGCGTACTACAGCTTCATGGTCAGCCCCAGCATTTT	CASVLQLHGQPQHF
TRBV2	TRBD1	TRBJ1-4	TGTGCCAGCAGTGTCCCGGGACAGGTAGCTAATGAAAAACTGTTTTTT	CASSVPGQVANEKLFF
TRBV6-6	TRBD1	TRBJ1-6	TGTGCCAGCAGACCCGCAGGGGGCGCAAATTCACCCCTCCACTTT	CASRPAGGANSPLHF